This passage covers 13 T cell receptor beta chains from one sample sequenced in a study of blood T cells in healthy people across ages. The second PCR ran roughly 7 to 12 cycles with a sample-barcoded 5' primer and J-beta primers. TCRdb itself ran the 5' RACE reads through MiXCR, one entry per CDR3 protein. The data show around 690,000 distinct CDR3 sequences, with around 54% seen just once and around 37% held by the top ten. The sequenced material came from blood. These TCRs come from a man between 60 and 70 years old in good health.

The V call is TRBV6-5, the J call TRBJ2-7, with TRBD2 identical over 9 bases. Losses at the gene ends were 5 bases for V and 3 bases for J; bases not matched to a gene: 8. This CDR3 region has 15 residues. The germline CDR1 and CDR2 sequences are MNHEY and SVGAGI. The CDR3 DNA follows: TGTGCCAGCAGTGCCTTAGCGGGGGTAGTCTACGAGCAGTACTTC. As protein: CASSALAGVVYEQYF.

The rearrangement uses TRBV28 and TRBJ2-7; the D call may be TRBD1 or TRBD2 (6 bases each). The J call may not be correct, given that the DNA end is closer to TRBJ2-5. The CDR3 has 13 amino acids. The germline V gene encodes CDR1 MDHEN and CDR2 SYDVKM. The CDR3 DNA sequence: TGTGCCAGCACTTTGGGGGGCTTGGAGACCCAGTACTTC. Protein product: CASTLGGLETQYF.

V gene TRBV20-1 combines with J gene TRBJ2-5, with D uncertain. With 6 bases removed from V and 5 bases from J, the gap between germline ends came to 13 bases. Germline CDR1 DFQATT, CDR2 SNEGSKA (reference sequence). The CDR3 extends over 12 amino acids. CDR3 sequence: CSARRIGETQYF. Written as DNA, the CDR3 is TGCAGTGCGCGAAGGATAGGGGAGACCCAGTACTTC.

This clonotype was seen repeatedly, ten times or more. V is TRBV2 and J is TRBJ2-5; D gene unclear. CDR1 and CDR2 from the germline V gene are SNHLY and FYNNEI. The CDR3 sequence is 13 residues long. Trimming pared 1 base from V and 5 bases from J, leaving 8 bases between. The DNA of the CDR3 is TGTGCCAGCAGTGAAGGGAGTAGGGAGACCCAGTACTTC. Its protein is CASSEGSRETQYF.

Only one count was recorded for this clonotype. CDR3 in amino acids: CSARRGGRTQYF. The DNA of the CDR3 is TGCAGTGCTCGCCGGGGGGGGCGGACCCAGTACTTC. The J gene is TRBJ2-5, the V gene TRBV20-1, with 8 bases fitting TRBD2. CDR3 length: 12 amino acids. Germline-derived CDR1 and CDR2 are DFQATT and SNEGSKA (reference sequence). With 5 bases clipped from V and 7 bases from J, the junction kept 6 bases outside the gene matches.

The V gene is TRBV7-7, the J gene TRBJ2-5; D possibly matches TRBD1 or TRBD2 (5 bases each). This CDR3 has 15 amino acids. Germline CDR1 and CDR2: SSHAT and FNYEAQ (reference sequence). V was cut by 7 bases and J by 1 base, with 16 bases left in between. CDR3 DNA sequence: TGTGCCAGCACCTCAGGGAGCTTGTGCCAAGAGACCCAGTACTTC. Translation gives CASTSGSLCQETQYF.

The genes are TRBV10-3 and TRBJ1-6, with a weak D call TRBD1 (6 bases). Germline V gene lookup returns CDR1 ENHRY and CDR2 SYGVKD. CDR3 length: 13 amino acids. The ends were cut back, 2 bases at V and 14 bases at J, with 13 bases in the middle. CDR3 in DNA: TGTGCCATCAGTGAGACCCAACAGGGTTCCCTCCACTTT. It specifies CAISETQQGSLHF.

V gene TRBV9 combines with J gene TRBJ1-6; no reliable D call. Germline CDR1 is SGDLS and CDR2 is YYNGEE. The CDR3 runs to 14 residues. With 0 bases removed from V and 5 bases from J, the gap between germline ends came to 6 bases. CDR3 residues: CASSVGLDNSPLHF. The CDR3 nucleotides read TGTGCCAGCAGCGTAGGGTTAGATAATTCACCCCTCCACTTT.

This clonotype was counted between two and nine times. V usage is TRBV21-1 and J usage is TRBJ2-1; TRBD1, as called in the table, went unchecked against the DNA. The end of the DNA fits TRBJ2-7 better, so the J call may be wrong. TRBV21-1 represents a pseudogene. The CDR3 runs to 16 residues. DNA of the CDR3: TGTGCCAGCAGCCCGCCGGGGTCCCCCTCCTACAATGAGCAGTACTTC. Protein: CASSPPGSPSYNEQYF.

This clonotype came up many times. The rearrangement uses TRBV11-2 and TRBJ2-2, with D perhaps TRBD2 (5 bases). Per the germline V gene, CDR1 is SGHAT and CDR2 is FQNNGV. The CDR3 consists of 14 residues. V was trimmed by 5 bases and J by 6 bases, leaving 13 bases between them. DNA for the CDR3: TGTGCCAGCAGCAAAGAGAGGGCCTCCGGGGAGCTGTTTTTT. Its protein product is CASSKERASGELFF.

The J gene is TRBJ2-7, the V gene TRBV6-1, with TRBD2 identical over 7 bases. The germline V gene has CDR1 MNHNS and CDR2 SASEGT. CDR3 length: 17 residues. V dropped 6 bases and J dropped 0; count of bases not matched to a gene: 14. CDR3 residues: CASSEHGGSGGSYEQYF. CDR3 DNA: TGTGCCAGCAGCGAACATGGTGGGTCGGGGGGCTCCTACGAGCAGTACTTC.

This clonotype was seen only a few times. The V gene is TRBV2, the J gene TRBJ2-5; a weak D match, TRBD1 (5 bases). V was trimmed by 6 bases and J by 0 bases, leaving 11 bases between them. Germline V gene data show CDR1 as SNHLY and CDR2 as FYNNEI. The CDR3 has 14 residues. CDR3 coding DNA: TGTGCCAGCAGAGCCCCCAGGGACCAAGAGACCCAGTACTTC. The encoded protein is CASRAPRDQETQYF.

V and J are TRBV4-1 and TRBJ2-7, with D perhaps given as TRBD1 or TRBD2 (6 bases each). Trimming stripped 4 bases from V and 4 bases from J, with 20 bases between. This CDR3 has 16 amino acids. Germline assignment: CDR1 MGHRA and CDR2 YSYEKL. The CDR3: CASSPQPGAISYEQYF. In nucleotides, the CDR3 is TGCGCCAGCAGCCCTCAGCCGGGGGCCATCTCGTACGAGCAGTACTTC.